Following are 14 T cell receptor beta chains from one sample sequenced in a study. TCRdb fed the 5' RACE reads into MiXCR, producing one record per CDR3 protein. The data show roughly 57,000 distinct CDR3 sequences, around 20% seen once. Tregs were sorted as CD4+CD25+CD127-/low cells. Material: tumor-infiltrating Tregs sorted from the breast tumor. All receptors derive from a female donor with breast cancer.

This clonotype has ten or more counts. This sequence joins TRBV20-1 and TRBJ2-7, with 7 bases aligning to TRBD1. The V gene end was trimmed by 5 bases and the J gene end by 3 bases; junction bases not matched to a gene: 13. CDR3 length equals 15 residues. CDR1 DFQATT and CDR2 SNEGSKA come from the germline V gene (reference sequence). The CDR3: CSAGRQGRTFYEQYF. The CDR3 region has the DNA TGCAGTGCTGGCCGACAGGGCCGAACTTTCTACGAGCAGTACTTC.

The rearrangement joins TRBV27 to TRBJ2-7; 8 nucleotides agree with TRBD2. The germline CDR1 and CDR2 sequences are MNHEY and SMNVEV (reference sequence). The CDR3 is 16 amino acids. The V gene end was trimmed by 1 base and the J gene end by 5 bases; junction bases not matched to a gene: 10. CDR3 amino acids: CASSLLASGFLHEQYF. CDR3 coding DNA: TGTGCCAGCAGTTTATTGGCTAGCGGGTTTCTACACGAGCAGTACTTC.

Of note for this clonotype: This clone may be a read error of a much larger clone one base away. Here the CDR3 omits its conserved ending phenylalanine or tryptophan, so a read error is the likely source. The rearrangement uses TRBV29-1 and TRBJ1-5, with D perhaps matching TRBD1 (5 bases). The V gene's germline CDR1 is SQVTM and CDR2 ANQGSEA. V lost 6 bases and J 3 bases, leaving 9 bases between the germline ends. The CDR3 runs 12 residues. The CDR3, as DNA: TGCAGCGTGGGGGTCCCCAATCAGCCCCAGCATTGT. It specifies CSVGVPNQPQHC.

Remarks on this clonotype: The conserved closing phenylalanine or tryptophan is absent in this CDR3, likely reflecting a read error. The chain couples TRBV3-1 to TRBJ1-2; TRBD1 might be the D (6 bases). Germline values: CDR1 LGHDT, CDR2 YNNKEL (reference sequence). This CDR3 contains 13 residues. V was cut by 2 bases and J by 7 bases, with 11 bases left in between. CDR3 sequence: CASSQTGLGGYTC. The CDR3 nucleotides are TGTGCCAGCAGCCAAACAGGGTTAGGTGGCTACACCTGC.

Worth noting for this clonotype: Relative to the germline gene, one junction end is altered; a read error may explain this. The rearrangement links TRBV5-1 to TRBJ2-1, with 13 nucleotides matching TRBD2. Per germline, CDR1 SGHRS and CDR2 YFSETQ. The CDR3 totals 15 residues. Here the CDR3 reads CASSFGTSGIHERFF. The CDR3 nucleotides are TGCGCCAGCAGCTTCGGGACTAGCGGGATCCATGAGCGGTTCTTC.

V is TRBV2 and J is TRBJ1-1; 8 nucleotides align to TRBD1. Looked up from germline, CDR1 is SNHLY and CDR2 is FYNNEI. The junction had 11 bases not matched to a gene; V was cut back by 5 bases and J by 3 bases. CDR3 length: 16 amino acids. CDR3 DNA: TGTGCCAGCAGTCCCGCAGGGGGCTTTTTGGACACTGAAGCTTTCTTT. Protein: CASSPAGGFLDTEAFF.

This clonotype was observed a few times. Compared with germline, one end of the junction differs, possibly owing to a read error. The CDR3 nucleotides are TGTGCCAGCAGCCCGGGACTGAAATCCTACGAGCAGTGCTTC. Translation: CASSPGLKSYEQCF. The chain has TRBV28 and TRBJ2-7; possibly TRBD2 for D (6 bases). This CDR3 has 14 amino acids. Germline values: CDR1 MDHEN, CDR2 SYDVKM.

This clonotype was found a few times. The V and J genes are TRBV5-1 and TRBJ1-1; no firm D call. This CDR3 comprises 13 residues. The germline gives CDR1 SGHRS, CDR2 YFSETQ. Trimming took off 0 bases at V and 4 bases at J, with 7 bases between the two ends. CDR3: CASSLVWGTEAFF. The DNA of the CDR3 is TGCGCCAGCAGCTTGGTGTGGGGCACTGAAGCTTTCTTT.

For the CDR3, the DNA is TGTGCCAGCAGGCTGACAGAGACCAATTCACCCCTCCACTTT. It encodes CASRLTETNSPLHF. The chain couples TRBV7-9 to TRBJ1-6; perhaps TRBD1 as D (5 bases). CDR3 length: 14 amino acids. Trimming removed 6 bases from V and 7 bases from J, with 13 bases in between. CDR1 and CDR2 (germline): SEHNR, FQNEAQ (reference sequence).

This clonotype has a count of ten or more. J is TRBJ2-1 and V is TRBV7-9, with D perhaps TRBD2 (5 bases). Germline V lookup: CDR1 SEHNR, CDR2 FQNEAQ (reference sequence). The V end was cut by 0 bases, the J end by 8 bases, with 17 bases between. The CDR3 has 16 amino acids. CDR3 nucleotide sequence: TGTGCCAGCAGCTTAGCGCGGGCTAACTTCCTCTATGAGCAGTTCTTC. It yields the protein CASSLARANFLYEQFF.

The chain is built from TRBV12-3 or TRBV12-4 and TRBJ1-2; a possible D gene is TRBD1 (5 bases). V lost 4 bases and J lost 7, with 19 bases in between. The CDR3 runs 15 residues. In DNA form, the CDR3 reads TGTGCCAGCAGTTCTCCGGGGGGATCAGCATCTGGCTACACCTTC. It translates to CASSSPGGSASGYTF.

This clonotype is labeled medium-sized. The chain joins TRBV4-1 to TRBJ1-3; D not certain. Germline values: CDR1 MGHRA, CDR2 YSYEKL. V was pared by 1 base and J by 0 bases, with 16 bases between. The CDR3 spans 18 residues. The CDR3, as DNA: TGCGCCAGCAGCCAAGGGGGTCGCGGGCGTAGCTCTGGAAACACCATATATTTT. Amino acid sequence: CASSQGGRGRSSGNTIYF.

This clonotype was recorded a few times. The chain uses TRBV6-1 and TRBJ2-1, with a possible D match to TRBD2 (5 bases). The CDR3 covers 14 residues. Trimming cost V 8 bases and J 8 bases, with 19 bases left between them. In germline, CDR1 is MNHNS, CDR2 SASEGT. The CDR3: CASRIRRGFDEQFF. CDR3 coding DNA: TGTGCCAGCCGAATCAGGAGAGGGTTCGATGAGCAGTTCTTC.

The chain carries TRBV20-1 and TRBJ2-1; 13 nucleotides line up with TRBD2. The CDR3 covers 14 residues. The germline V gene has CDR1 DFQATT and CDR2 SNEGSKA (reference sequence). The V and J ends lost 6 bases and 10 bases, in that order; junction bases with no gene match: 9. The CDR3 here is CSALGLAGVQEQFF. The DNA for the CDR3 is TGCAGTGCCTTAGGACTAGCGGGAGTACAGGAGCAGTTCTTC.